Listed here are 4 T cell receptor beta chains from one sample, sequenced in a study of shared clonotypes between healthy human individuals. Profiled with immunoSEQ multiplex PCR; TCRdb holds only in-frame clones, not every one. The table shows approximately 2.4 million clones, with approximately 95% occurring only once. Sequencing was performed on naive CD4+ T cells sorted from blood. The sample's subset: CD45RA+ positively selected. Source of these receptors: a man younger than 35 in good health.

The chain joins TRBV10-1 to TRBJ2-7, with D perhaps matching TRBD1 (6 bases). Between the trimmed V and J ends, which lost 5 bases and 0 bases, there was a span of 8 bases. This CDR3 has 13 residues. Germline V lookup: CDR1 WNHNN, CDR2 SYGVQD (reference sequence). CDR3 residues: CASSPDSSYEQYF. The CDR3 coding sequence is TGCGCCAGCAGTCCGGACAGCTCCTACGAGCAGTACTTC.

V gene TRBV6-4 combines with J gene TRBJ2-7, with a possible D match to TRBD1 (5 bases). The germline V and J ends were trimmed by 0 bases and 5 bases, with 26 bases remaining between them. This CDR3 spans 19 amino acids. Per the germline V gene, CDR1 is MRHNA and CDR2 is SNTAGT. CDR3 protein: CASSDSSIEGRGYQNEQYF. CDR3 sequence (DNA): TGTGCCAGCAGTGACTCTTCCATAGAAGGTAGGGGCTATCAGAACGAGCAGTACTTC.

This chain uses TRBV11-2 with TRBJ2-3, with a possible D match to TRBD2 (5 bases). The germline V gene has CDR1 SGHAT and CDR2 FQNNGV. V was clipped by 5 bases and J by 14 bases, with 17 bases between them. This CDR3 spans 12 amino acids. The CDR3 region is CASSPRGFVGYF. The DNA of the CDR3 is TGTGCCAGCAGCCCCCGAGGGTTCGTAGGGTATTTT.

The rearrangement joins TRBV6-6 to TRBJ1-5, with 11 bases matching TRBD1. Trimming removed 6 bases from V and 5 bases from J; junction bases left unmatched: 3. This CDR3 contains 14 residues. Germline assignment: CDR1 MNHNY and CDR2 SVGAGI (reference sequence). CDR3: CASRKGQGDQPQHF. CDR3 nucleotide sequence: TGTGCCAGCAGAAAGGGACAGGGGGATCAGCCCCAGCATTTT.